This TCR beta chain was identified in a study of response to subunit inactivated influenza vaccine. CDR1 and CDR2 from the germline V gene are SGHTA and FQGNSA. The V gene lost 4 bases and the J gene lost 1 base, with 8 bases spanning the gap. This CDR3 is 14 amino acids long. Using its own MiXCR run on the RT-PCR reads, TCRdb lists one record per CDR3 protein. The sample includes approximately 530,000 distinct CDR3 sequences, roughly 13% of them seen just once. Findings and limits, study-wide: Few additional T cells are recruited per seasonal influenza vaccination, authors suggested.

This clonotype showed up just a few times. The antigen is not known. This clonotype originated in a man in his forties or fifties who received an inactivated influenza vaccine. This sample comprised PBMCs from blood, obtained about 6 weeks after vaccination. The genes are TRBV7-2 and TRBJ1-5; D is undetermined. CDR3 in amino acids: CASSSANSNQPQHF. The DNA of the CDR3 is TGTGCCAGCAGCTCTGCCAACAGCAATCAGCCCCAGCATTTT.